A single T cell receptor (beta chain) is shown here with its context. Clones were read by immunoSEQ multiplex PCR, and TCRdb kept only the in-frame ones, dropping some. The sample lists tens of thousands of clones; about nine tenths were seen once. The sample comes from a study of cytotoxic CD8 clonotypes in ibrutinib-treated CLL. CDR3 length: 16 amino acids. The trim removed 5 bases at V and 3 bases at J, leaving 8 bases unmatched. Per germline, CDR1 MNHEY and CDR2 SMNVEV (reference sequence). The chain joins TRBV27 to TRBJ2-2, with TRBD2 matching 8 bases. This receptor was identified in a human donor with chronic lymphocytic leukemia. The sample was PBMCs, taken after 12 months of ibrutinib treatment. The CDR3 DNA follows: TGTGCCAGCAGTCTTACCGGGACTAGGGACACCGGGGAGCTGTTTTTT. Translating it yields CASSLTGTRDTGELFF.